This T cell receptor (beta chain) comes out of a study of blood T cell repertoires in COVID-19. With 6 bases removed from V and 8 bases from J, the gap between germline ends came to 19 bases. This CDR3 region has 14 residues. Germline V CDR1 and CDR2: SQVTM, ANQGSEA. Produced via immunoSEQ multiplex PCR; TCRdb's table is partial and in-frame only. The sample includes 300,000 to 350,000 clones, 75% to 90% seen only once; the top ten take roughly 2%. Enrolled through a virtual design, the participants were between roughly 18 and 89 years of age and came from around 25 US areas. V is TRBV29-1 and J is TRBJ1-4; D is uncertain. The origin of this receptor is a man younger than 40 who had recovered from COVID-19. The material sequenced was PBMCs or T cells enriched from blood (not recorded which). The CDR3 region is CSVSRIAGGEKLFF. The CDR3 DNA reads TGCAGCGTCTCCAGGATCGCCGGAGGCGAAAAACTGTTTTTT.